This TCR beta chain derives from a study of blood T cell repertoires in COVID-19. Study-wide context: Acute-phase and convalescent COVID-19 samples originated in the United States, Italy and Spain. PBMCs, B-cell-depleted T cells, or T cells provided the cDNA or gDNA that made up the material.

The assay was immunoSEQ multiplex PCR, and TCRdb's table has in-frame clones only and misses some. The sample carries fewer than 500,000 clones, about nine tenths recorded once. The CDR3 runs 16 residues. The ends were cut back, 5 bases at V and 3 bases at J, with 17 bases in the middle. The germline V gene encodes CDR1 SGHVS and CDR2 FQNEAQ. The rearrangement joins TRBV7-8 to TRBJ1-3; TRBD1 is a possible D gene (6 bases). Specimen: peripheral blood. The TCR comes from a woman aged 25-40 years with active or convalescent COVID-19. The chain's CDR3 is CASSRPTGYSGNTIYF. CDR3 DNA sequence: TGTGCCAGCAGCCGGCCAACAGGGTATAGTGGAAACACCATATATTTT.